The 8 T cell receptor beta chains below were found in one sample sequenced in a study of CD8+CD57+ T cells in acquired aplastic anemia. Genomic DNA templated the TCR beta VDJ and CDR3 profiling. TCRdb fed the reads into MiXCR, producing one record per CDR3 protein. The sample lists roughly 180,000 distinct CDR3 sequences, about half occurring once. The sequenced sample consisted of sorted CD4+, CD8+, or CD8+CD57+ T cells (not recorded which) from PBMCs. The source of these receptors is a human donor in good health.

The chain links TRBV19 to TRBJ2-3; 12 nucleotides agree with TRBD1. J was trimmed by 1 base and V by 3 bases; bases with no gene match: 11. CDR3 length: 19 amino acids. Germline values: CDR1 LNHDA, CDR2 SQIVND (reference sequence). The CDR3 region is CASSISGGQGAFGTDTQYF. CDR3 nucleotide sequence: TGTGCCAGTAGTATCAGTGGGGGACAGGGGGCTTTCGGCACAGATACGCAGTATTTT.

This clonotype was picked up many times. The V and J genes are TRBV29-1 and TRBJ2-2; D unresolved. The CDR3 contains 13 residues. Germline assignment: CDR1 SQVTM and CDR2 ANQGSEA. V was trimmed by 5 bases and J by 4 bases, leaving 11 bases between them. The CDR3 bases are TGCAGCGTTAAGAACACAGCCACCGGGGAGCTGTTTTTT. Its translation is CSVKNTATGELFF.

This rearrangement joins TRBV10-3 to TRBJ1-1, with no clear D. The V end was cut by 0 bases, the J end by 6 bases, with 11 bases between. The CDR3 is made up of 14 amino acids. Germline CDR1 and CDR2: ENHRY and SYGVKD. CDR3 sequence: CAISESRVTSEAFF. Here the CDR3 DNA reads TGTGCCATCAGTGAGTCCCGAGTAACGTCTGAAGCTTTCTTT.

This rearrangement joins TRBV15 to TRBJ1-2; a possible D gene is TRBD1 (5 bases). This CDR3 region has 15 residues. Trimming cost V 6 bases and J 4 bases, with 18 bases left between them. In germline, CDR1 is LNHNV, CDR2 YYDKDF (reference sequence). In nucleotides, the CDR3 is TGTGCCACCAGTCGTCGTCCGGGGGGTAGCTATGGCTACACCTTC. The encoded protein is CATSRRPGGSYGYTF.

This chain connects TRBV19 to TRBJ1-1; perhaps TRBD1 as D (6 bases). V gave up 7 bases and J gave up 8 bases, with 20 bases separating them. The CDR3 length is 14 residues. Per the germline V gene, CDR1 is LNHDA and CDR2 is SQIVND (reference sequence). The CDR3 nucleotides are TGTGCCAGTACAGACAGGAAAACTACGACCGAAGCTTTCTTT. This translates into CASTDRKTTTEAFF.

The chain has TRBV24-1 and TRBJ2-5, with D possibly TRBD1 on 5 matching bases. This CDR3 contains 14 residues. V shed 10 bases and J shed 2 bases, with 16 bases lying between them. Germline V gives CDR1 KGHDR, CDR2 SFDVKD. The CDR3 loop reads CATASADTQETQYF. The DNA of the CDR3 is TGTGCCACAGCAAGTGCGGACACTCAAGAGACCCAGTACTTC.

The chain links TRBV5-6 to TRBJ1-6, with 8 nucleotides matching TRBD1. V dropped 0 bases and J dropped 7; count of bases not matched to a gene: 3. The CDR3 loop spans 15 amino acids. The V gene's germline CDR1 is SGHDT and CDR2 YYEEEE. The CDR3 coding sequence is TGTGCCAGCAGCTTGGGAAACAGGGGGAATTCACCCCTCCACTTT. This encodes CASSLGNRGNSPLHF.

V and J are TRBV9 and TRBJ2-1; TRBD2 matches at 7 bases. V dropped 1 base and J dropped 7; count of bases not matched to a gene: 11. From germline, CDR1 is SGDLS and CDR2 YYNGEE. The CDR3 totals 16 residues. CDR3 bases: TGTGCCAGCAGCGTATTAGGTGGGAGGGCCCTTAATGAGCAGTTCTTC. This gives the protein CASSVLGGRALNEQFF.